One sample yielded the 19 T cell receptor beta chains listed below, sequenced in a study of neurological immune-mediated disorders. Each CDR3 protein is one row after TCRdb ran MiXCR on the 5' RACE reads. The sample yields tens of thousands of distinct CDR3 sequences, approximately 4.2% seen once. Sequencing input: PBMCs. The receptors were sampled from a man younger than 40 with multiple sclerosis.

This clonotype was seen repeatedly, ten times or more. The DNA of the CDR3 is TGCGCCAGCAGTGAGCCCGAAGCGGGGGGGGAGCAGTTCTTC. This translates into CASSEPEAGGEQFF. This chain connects TRBV10-1 to TRBJ2-1, with 10 bases aligning to TRBD2. The trim removed 2 bases at V and 10 bases at J, leaving 5 bases unmatched. Germline CDR1 WNHNN, CDR2 SYGVQD (reference sequence). The CDR3 runs to 14 residues.

This clonotype was seen repeatedly, ten times or more. The gene calls are TRBV29-1 and TRBJ2-1; 8 positions match TRBD2. V lost 7 bases and J lost 11; bases outside the gene matches: 7. The CDR3 has 11 residues. Looked up from germline, CDR1 is SQVTM and CDR2 is ANQGSEA. This CDR3 is CSGGLGRKQFF. The CDR3, as DNA: TGCAGCGGGGGACTAGGGAGAAAGCAGTTCTTC.

A remark on this clonotype: It may be a read error: a sequence one base away is much more abundant. This chain joins TRBV5-1 and TRBJ2-3; D is perhaps TRBD1 (5 bases). The V and J ends lost 5 bases and 2 bases respectively, with 12 bases between them. Germline lookup yields CDR1 SGHRS and CDR2 YFSETQ. The CDR3 contains 14 residues. The CDR3 DNA is TGCGCCAGCAGAAACGGACATATCACAGATACGCAGTATTTT. Amino acids: CASRNGHITDTQYF. The variable domain in full, with the rest retrieved from reference TRBV5-1 and TRBJ2-3, is KAGVTQTPRYLIKTRGQQVTLSCSPISGHRSVSWYQQTPGQGLQFLFEYFSETQRNKGNFPGRFSGRQFSNSRSEMNVSTLELGDSALYLCASRNGHITDTQYFGPGTRLTVL.

This clonotype came up many times. The rearrangement links TRBV11-2 to TRBJ2-3, with D hard to call. V was cut by 1 base and J by 4 bases, with 6 bases left in between. CDR1 and CDR2 (germline): SGHAT, FQNNGV. The CDR3 spans 13 residues. The CDR3 sequence: CASSLAGPDTQYF. The CDR3 DNA is TGTGCCAGCAGCTTAGCCGGGCCAGATACGCAGTATTTT.

This clonotype appeared many times. The CDR3 nucleotides read TGCGCCAGCAGCCGACTAGAACCTGAGACCCAGTACTTC. Protein: CASSRLEPETQYF. This chain connects TRBV4-1 to TRBJ2-5; tentatively, D is TRBD2 (6 bases). CDR3 length: 13 residues. V was clipped by 4 bases and J by 5 bases, with 11 bases between them. The germline CDR1 and CDR2 sequences are MGHRA and YSYEKL.

This clonotype has at least ten counts. The rearrangement links TRBV19 to TRBJ1-2; D is unresolved. Germline CDR1 is LNHDA and CDR2 is SQIVND (reference sequence). The CDR3 loop spans 12 amino acids. With 7 bases removed from V and 4 bases from J, the gap between germline ends came to 10 bases. Here the CDR3 DNA reads TGTGCCAGTAATTCGATGAGCTATGGCTACACCTTC. It encodes CASNSMSYGYTF.

This clonotype was seen many times. V is TRBV3-1 and J is TRBJ2-3; the D gene could be TRBD1 or TRBD2 (5 bases each). Looked up from germline, CDR1 is LGHDT and CDR2 is YNNKEL (reference sequence). V gave up 3 bases and J gave up 6 bases, with 19 bases separating them. This CDR3 has 16 amino acids. CDR3 in amino acids: CASSHPGTPGADTQYF. CDR3 DNA: TGTGCCAGCAGCCATCCCGGGACCCCAGGTGCCGATACGCAGTATTTT.

This clonotype appeared a few times. The chain couples TRBV6-5 to TRBJ1-5; a weak D match, TRBD1 (5 bases). CDR1 and CDR2 (germline): MNHEY, SVGAGI. V was trimmed by 10 bases and J by 10 bases, leaving 17 bases between them. The CDR3 sequence is 12 residues long. The CDR3 coding sequence is TGTGCCACCGCGCCGACTCAGGGACCCCAGCATTTT. This codes for CATAPTQGPQHF.

In its sample, this clonotype ranks as medium-sized. The chain employs TRBV29-1 and TRBJ1-1; D call uncertain. Trimming left V 4 bases short and J 1 base short, with 4 bases between. The CDR3 totals 11 residues. Per the germline V gene, CDR1 is SQVTM and CDR2 is ANQGSEA. The CDR3 nucleotides read TGCAGCGTTGTGACGAACACTGAAGCTTTCTTT. This sequence encodes CSVVTNTEAFF.

There are many counts of this clonotype. This sequence joins TRBV24-1 and TRBJ1-2; 8 bases are shared with TRBD1. Germline loops: CDR1 KGHDR, CDR2 SFDVKD. Unmatched junction bases numbered 5, after V lost 3 bases and J lost 6 bases. The CDR3 has 14 residues. The CDR3 region has the DNA TGTGCCACCAGTGATAGGGGACAGGCGGATGGCTACACCTTC. This codes for CATSDRGQADGYTF.

About this clonotype: The CDR3 ends on some other residue instead of the conserved phenylalanine or tryptophan, so this is likely a read error. The V and J genes are TRBV10-3 and TRBJ1-2, with 7 positions matching TRBD1. J was trimmed by 6 bases and V by 6 bases; bases with no gene match: 13. CDR3 length: 15 residues. CDR1 is ENHRY and CDR2 is SYGVKD in the germline V gene. Written as DNA, the CDR3 is TGTGCCATCAGAAGGGACAGCTCCCGCTCCCATGGCTACACCAAC. Encoded protein: CAIRRDSSRSHGYTN.

Ten or more counts support this clonotype. V gene TRBV20-1 combines with J gene TRBJ2-3; 8 nucleotides agree with TRBD2. The CDR3 has 14 amino acids. Per germline, CDR1 DFQATT and CDR2 SNEGSKA (reference sequence). The V and J ends lost 5 bases and 4 bases, in that order; junction bases with no gene match: 8. CDR3 region: CSAPGTRRADTQYF. CDR3 sequence (DNA): TGCAGTGCTCCCGGGACTAGACGTGCAGATACGCAGTATTTT.

This clonotype came up many times. The chain has TRBV9 and TRBJ2-5; D tentatively fits TRBD1 or TRBD2 (5 bases each). The CDR3 spans 14 residues. Germline-derived CDR1 and CDR2 are SGDLS and YYNGEE. V was shortened by 2 bases and J by 0 bases, with 8 bases between the two germline ends. The CDR3 sequence is CASSVWGYQETQYF. The CDR3 bases are TGTGCCAGCAGCGTGTGGGGGTACCAAGAGACCCAGTACTTC.

The table lists this clonotype with many counts. This sequence joins TRBV9 and TRBJ2-1; 9 bases agree with TRBD1. The CDR3 has 15 amino acids. Germline V gene lookup returns CDR1 SGDLS and CDR2 YYNGEE. Trimming at V came to 3 bases and at J to 3 bases, leaving 4 bases not matched to a gene. The CDR3 DNA is TGTGCCAGCAGCGCGGACAGGGGACACTACAATGAGCAGTTCTTC. This encodes CASSADRGHYNEQFF.

The table lists this clonotype with many counts. The V and J genes are TRBV12-3 or TRBV12-4 and TRBJ2-7; perhaps TRBD2 as D (5 bases). This CDR3 comprises 14 residues. Trimming pared 6 bases from V and 3 bases from J, leaving 15 bases between. The chain's CDR3 is CASRDSRMGYEQYF. DNA of the CDR3: TGTGCCAGCAGGGACTCCCGTATGGGCTACGAGCAGTACTTC.

This clonotype has at least ten counts. The chain uses TRBV27 and TRBJ1-1, with a tentative D call TRBD1 (5 bases). V was cut by 4 bases and J by 5 bases, with 17 bases left in between. This CDR3 comprises 15 residues. From germline, CDR1 is MNHEY and CDR2 SMNVEV (reference sequence). Written as DNA, the CDR3 is TGTGCCAGCAGTTCCGGGGGTAGAGGAGGTACTGAAGCTTTCTTT. Translated, it gives CASSSGGRGGTEAFF.

This clonotype occurred a few times. The genes are TRBV5-1 and TRBJ2-3, with 7 bases matching TRBD2. The CDR3 runs to 16 residues. The ends lost 2 bases at V and 0 bases at J; junction bases unmatched: 6. Germline assignment: CDR1 SGHRS and CDR2 YFSETQ. The CDR3 spells CASSFQRGISTDTQYF. The DNA for the CDR3 is TGCGCCAGCAGCTTCCAGCGGGGAATTAGCACAGATACGCAGTATTTT.

This clonotype was picked up many times. The chain couples TRBV7-6 to TRBJ2-5; possible D gene TRBD1, 6 bases. This CDR3 is built from 14 residues. Trimming stripped 1 base from V and 4 bases from J, with 10 bases between. Germline V gene sequence: CDR1 SGHVS, CDR2 FNYEAQ. As DNA, the CDR3 is TGTGCCAGCAGCTTAGACTCAGGGGCAGAGACCCAGTACTTC. As protein: CASSLDSGAETQYF.

This clonotype has ten or more counts. The rearrangement joins TRBV9 to TRBJ2-7; D perhaps matches TRBD1 (5 bases). This CDR3 is built from 14 residues. The V end lost 4 bases, the J end lost 0 bases, and 11 bases lay between the germline ends. CDR1 SGDLS and CDR2 YYNGEE come from the germline V gene. The CDR3 nucleotides are TGTGCCAGCAGCTACGACAGAGACTCCTACGAGCAGTACTTC. Residues: CASSYDRDSYEQYF.